The T cell receptor (beta chain) described here comes from a study of CD8 T cells in Susac syndrome. Germline V gene sequence: CDR1 SGHNT, CDR2 YYREEE (reference sequence). With V trimmed by 3 bases and J by 3 bases, 7 bases remained unmatched. This CDR3 spans 15 amino acids. A word on this clonotype: The antigen is unknown.

Study-level findings and limits: The study's TCR sequencing and HLA analysis drew on a certain number of individuals. That number was acknowledged as relatively small.

The RNA input was 0.5 to 1 ug, and it was reverse transcribed with random hexamers. TCRdb passed the immunoSEQ multiplex PCR reads through MiXCR, listing each CDR3 protein once. There are approximately 160,000 distinct CDR3 sequences in the sample; roughly 95% occur only once, and more than 0.11% lies in the top ten. The rearrangement links TRBV5-4 to TRBJ2-3; 7 bases match TRBD2. This TCR came from a human donor in good health. The specimen was CD4+ T cells from PBMCs. The CDR3 DNA follows: TGTGCCAGCAGCTGGGGGGGTCCAGGTACAGATACGCAGTATTTT. Translating gives CASSWGGPGTDTQYF.